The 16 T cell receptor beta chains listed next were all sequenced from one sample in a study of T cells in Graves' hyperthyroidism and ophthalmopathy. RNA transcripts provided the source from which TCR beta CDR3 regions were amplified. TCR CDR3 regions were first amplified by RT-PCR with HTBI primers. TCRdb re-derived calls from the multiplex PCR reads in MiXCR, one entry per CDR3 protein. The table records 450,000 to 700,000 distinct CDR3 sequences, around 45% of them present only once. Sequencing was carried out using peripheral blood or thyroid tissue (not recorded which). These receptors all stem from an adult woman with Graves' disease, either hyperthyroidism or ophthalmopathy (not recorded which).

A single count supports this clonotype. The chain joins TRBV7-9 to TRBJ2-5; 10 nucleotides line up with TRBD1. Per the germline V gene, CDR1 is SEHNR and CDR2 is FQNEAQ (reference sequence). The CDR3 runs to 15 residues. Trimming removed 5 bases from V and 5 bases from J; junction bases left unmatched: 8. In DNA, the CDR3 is TGTGCCAGCAGCAGACGGGACAGGGGCGATGAGACCCAGTACTTC. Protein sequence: CASSRRDRGDETQYF. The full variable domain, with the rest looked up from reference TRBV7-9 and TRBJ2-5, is DTGVSQNPRHKITKRGQNVTFRCDPISEHNRLYWYRQTLGQGPEFLTYFQNEAQLEKSRLLSDRFSAERPKGSFSTLEIQRTEQGDSAMYLCASSRRDRGDETQYFGPGTRLLVL.

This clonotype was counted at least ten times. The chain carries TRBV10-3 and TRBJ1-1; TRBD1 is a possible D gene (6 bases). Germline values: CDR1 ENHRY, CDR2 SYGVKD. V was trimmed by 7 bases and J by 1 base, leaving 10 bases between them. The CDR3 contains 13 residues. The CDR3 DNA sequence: TGTGCCATCAATCAGGGGAGGAACACTGAAGCTTTCTTT. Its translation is CAINQGRNTEAFF.

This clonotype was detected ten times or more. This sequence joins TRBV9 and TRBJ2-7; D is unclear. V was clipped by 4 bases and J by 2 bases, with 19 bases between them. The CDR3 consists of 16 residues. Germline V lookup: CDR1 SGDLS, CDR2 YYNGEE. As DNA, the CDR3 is TGTGCCAGCAGCATCCAGACTCCCGAAGGAGCCTACGAGCAGTACTTC. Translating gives CASSIQTPEGAYEQYF. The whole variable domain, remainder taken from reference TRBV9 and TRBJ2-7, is DSGVTQTPKHLITATGQRVTLRCSPRSGDLSVYWYQQSLDQGLQFLIQYYNGEERAKGNILERFSAQQFPDLHSELNLSSLELGDSALYFCASSIQTPEGAYEQYFGPGTRLTVT.

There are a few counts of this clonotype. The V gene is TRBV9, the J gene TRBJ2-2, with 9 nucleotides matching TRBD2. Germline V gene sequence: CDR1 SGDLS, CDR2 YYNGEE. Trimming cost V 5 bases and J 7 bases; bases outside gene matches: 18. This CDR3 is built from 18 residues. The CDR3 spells CASSPSSFAGGPRGELFF. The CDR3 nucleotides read TGTGCCAGCAGTCCGTCCTCGTTTGCGGGAGGGCCGCGCGGGGAGCTGTTTTTT.

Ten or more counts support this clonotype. This CDR3 reads CASSQGDSWTYEQYF. For the CDR3, the DNA is TGTGCCAGCAGCCAAGGGGACTCATGGACCTACGAGCAGTACTTC. V gene TRBV4-2 combines with J gene TRBJ2-7, with a weak D call TRBD2 (6 bases). In germline, CDR1 is LGHNA, CDR2 YNFKEQ. The V end lost 1 base, the J end lost 2 bases, and 12 bases lay between the germline ends. CDR3 length: 15 amino acids.

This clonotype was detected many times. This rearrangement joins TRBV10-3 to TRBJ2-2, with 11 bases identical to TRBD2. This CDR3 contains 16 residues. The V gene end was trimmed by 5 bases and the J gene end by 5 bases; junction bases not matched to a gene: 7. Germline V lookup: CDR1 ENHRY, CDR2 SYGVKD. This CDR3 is CAISPGTSGGTGELFF. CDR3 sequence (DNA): TGTGCCATCAGTCCAGGGACTAGCGGAGGTACCGGGGAGCTGTTTTTT.

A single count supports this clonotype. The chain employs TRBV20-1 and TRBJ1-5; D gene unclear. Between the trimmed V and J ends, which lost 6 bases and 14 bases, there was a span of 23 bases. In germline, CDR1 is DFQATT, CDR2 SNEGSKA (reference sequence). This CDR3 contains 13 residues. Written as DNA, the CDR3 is TGCAGTGCGACCCTAGGGCGAGGCGGGTACGAGCATTTT. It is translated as CSATLGRGGYEHF.

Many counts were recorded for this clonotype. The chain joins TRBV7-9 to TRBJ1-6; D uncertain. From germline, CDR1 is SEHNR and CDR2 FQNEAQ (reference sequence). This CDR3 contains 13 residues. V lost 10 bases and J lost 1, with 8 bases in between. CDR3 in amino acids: CATQGSYNSPLHF. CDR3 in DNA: TGTGCCACCCAAGGGTCCTATAATTCACCCCTCCACTTT.

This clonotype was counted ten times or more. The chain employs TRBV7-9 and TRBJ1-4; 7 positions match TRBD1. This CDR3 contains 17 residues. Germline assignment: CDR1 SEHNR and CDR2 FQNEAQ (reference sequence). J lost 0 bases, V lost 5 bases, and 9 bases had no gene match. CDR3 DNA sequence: TGTGCCAGCAGCCCGTACCCCGGGACAGCAACTAATGAAAAACTGTTTTTT. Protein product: CASSPYPGTATNEKLFF.

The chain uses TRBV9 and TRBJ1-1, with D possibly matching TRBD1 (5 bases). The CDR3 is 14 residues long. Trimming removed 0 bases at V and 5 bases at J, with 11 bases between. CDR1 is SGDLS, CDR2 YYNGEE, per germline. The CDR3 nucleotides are TGTGCCAGCAGCGTAGCCGACAGAAAGACTGAAGCTTTCTTT. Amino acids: CASSVADRKTEAFF.

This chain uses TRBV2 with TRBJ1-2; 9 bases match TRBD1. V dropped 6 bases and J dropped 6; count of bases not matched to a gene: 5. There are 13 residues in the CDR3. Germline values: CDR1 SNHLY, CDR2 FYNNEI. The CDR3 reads CASRGGQGNGYTF. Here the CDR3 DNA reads TGTGCCAGCAGGGGTGGACAGGGGAATGGCTACACCTTC.

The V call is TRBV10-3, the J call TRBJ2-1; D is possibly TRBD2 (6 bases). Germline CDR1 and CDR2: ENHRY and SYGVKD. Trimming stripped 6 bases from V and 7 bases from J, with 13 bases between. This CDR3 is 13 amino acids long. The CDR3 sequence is CAISPPAGNEQFF. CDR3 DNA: TGTGCCATCAGCCCACCTGCGGGGAATGAGCAGTTCTTC.

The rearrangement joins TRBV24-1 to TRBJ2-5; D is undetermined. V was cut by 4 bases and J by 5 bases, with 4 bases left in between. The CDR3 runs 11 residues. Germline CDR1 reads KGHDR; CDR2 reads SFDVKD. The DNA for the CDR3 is TGTGCCACCAGTGACTCTGAGACCCAGTACTTC. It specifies CATSDSETQYF.

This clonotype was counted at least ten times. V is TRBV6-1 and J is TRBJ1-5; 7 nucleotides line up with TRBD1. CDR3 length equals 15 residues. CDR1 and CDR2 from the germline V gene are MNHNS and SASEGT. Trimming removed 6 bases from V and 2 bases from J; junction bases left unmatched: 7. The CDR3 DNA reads TGTGCCAGCAGCACGACAGGGTTTGGCAATCAGCCCCAGCATTTT. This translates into CASSTTGFGNQPQHF.

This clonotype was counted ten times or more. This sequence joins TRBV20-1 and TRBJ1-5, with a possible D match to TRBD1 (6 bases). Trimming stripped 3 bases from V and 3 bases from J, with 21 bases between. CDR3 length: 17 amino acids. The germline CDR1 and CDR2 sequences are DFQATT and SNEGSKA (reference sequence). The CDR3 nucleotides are TGCAGTGCTAGCTCTGTTTATCGGGACAAATTCAATCAGCCCCAGCATTTT. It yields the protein CSASSVYRDKFNQPQHF.

CDR3 region: CASSGSRQGSYEQYF. As DNA, the CDR3 is TGTGCCAGCAGCGGTTCCCGACAGGGTTCCTACGAGCAGTACTTC. The chain employs TRBV9 and TRBJ2-7, with 7 bases identical to TRBD1. V trimming: 3 bases; J trimming: 1 base; junction bases outside the gene matches: 7. CDR1 and CDR2 from the germline V gene are SGDLS and YYNGEE. CDR3 length: 15 residues.